This TCR beta chain appears in the sequencing data of a study of technical replicates of blood from a handful of donors. Clones were sequenced by immunoSEQ multiplex PCR, and TCRdb holds only the in-frame ones, with some missing. The sample has about 81,000 clones, 90% to 98% seen once. Trimming shortened V by 1 base and J by 0 bases, and 13 bases separated the two germline ends. Germline loops: CDR1 PRHDT, CDR2 FYEKMQ (reference sequence). The CDR3 sequence is 17 residues long. V is TRBV13 and J is TRBJ1-3; a weak D match, TRBD1 (5 bases). The material sequenced was T cells isolated from PBMCs. This receptor was taken from a human donor in good health. CDR3 nucleotides: TGTGCCAGCAGCTTAGTCAGGGCCACTCGCTCTGGAAACACCATATATTTT. Amino acids: CASSLVRATRSGNTIYF.